This T cell receptor beta chain is from a study of T cell repertoires in cytomegalovirus infection. As for the study in general: Public TCR beta signatures indicated both CMV infection and matching HLA type.

Findings of the study overall: Based on cumulative public TCR beta family frequency, carriers of CMV plus the relevant HLA were identified. CMV-specific TCR beta clonotypes restricted by HLA-C were the ones dominating the ex vivo response.

V gave up 5 bases and J gave up 5 bases; unmatched junction bases: 9. CDR1 SEHNR and CDR2 FQNEAQ come from the germline V gene (reference sequence). The CDR3 has 14 amino acids. As for this clonotype: Its antigen remains unidentified.

TCRdb analysed the reads with MiXCR anew, one entry per CDR3 protein. The sample has about 100,000 distinct CDR3 sequences, 23% seen once. The genes are TRBV7-9 and TRBJ2-7, with 7 bases fitting TRBD1. This sequence was found in a human donor in good health (CMV status not recorded). Some clones in this sample may be carry-over from other donors' samples. Specimen: CD8+ T cells from PBMCs. CDR3 DNA sequence: TGTGCCAGCAGCCAGATTACAGGGGTGGACGAGCAGTACTTC. Translation: CASSQITGVDEQYF.